This T cell receptor beta chain derives from a study of blood T cell repertoires in COVID-19. Study context: The cDNA or gDNA used as material had been derived from T cells, B-cell-depleted T cells, or PBMCs.

Seattle's enrolled individuals joined amid active infection and were then monitored longitudinally. Original handling: Counts of nucleated cells, estimated from reference gene primer amplification, were obtained. Method: immunoSEQ multiplex PCR; TCRdb's copy keeps in-frame clones and lacks some. From that table come the V and J calls and clone size; the DNA was used to work out D and trimming. Of 300,000 or so clones detected, 90% appear once; the ten largest clones hold less than 3.5%. The clonotype originates from a woman under 40 with COVID-19, enrolled during active disease. The sequencing sample was made of peripheral blood.

The CDR3 DNA reads TGTGCCAGCAGCTTAAGCGGAAACACCATATATTTT. As protein: CASSLSGNTIYF. The rearrangement joins TRBV7-8 to TRBJ1-3; no clear D gene. The CDR3 is made up of 12 amino acids. Germline loops: CDR1 SGHVS, CDR2 FQNEAQ. Trimming cost V 2 bases and J 4 bases, with 3 bases left between them.